Sequencing of this T cell receptor (beta chain) was carried out in a study of T cell changes during pregnancy in multiple sclerosis. Some clones are missing from TCRdb's copy, which holds only in-frame ones; the method was immunoSEQ multiplex PCR. The table has about 69,000 clones, just over 90% seen once. This CDR3 region has 14 residues. Germline-derived CDR1 and CDR2 are GTSNPN and SVGIG (reference sequence). The V gene lost 1 base and the J gene lost 0 bases, with 7 bases spanning the gap. The clonotype comes from a female donor with multiple sclerosis, enrolled in a pregnancy study. Sequencing was performed on peripheral blood, taken in the third trimester of pregnancy. The chain combines TRBV30 with TRBJ1-5; no reliable D call. The CDR3: CAWSALYSNQPQHF. The CDR3 coding sequence is TGTGCCTGGAGTGCTCTATATAGCAATCAGCCCCAGCATTTT.